Below are 5 T cell receptor beta chains sequenced from a single sample in a study of blood T cells in healthy people across ages. Using a J-beta primer mix together with a sample-barcoded 5' primer, a second PCR was run for roughly 6 to 12 cycles. One entry per CDR3 protein results from TCRdb running MiXCR on the 5' RACE reads. The table shows approximately 800,000 distinct CDR3 sequences, with about half occurring only once. Sequencing was carried out using blood. The origin of the receptors is a man older than 75 in good health.

On this clonotype: An end of the junction differs from the germline gene, which may be a read error. This chain joins TRBV7-2 and TRBJ2-5; D is ambiguous. The germline V gene has CDR1 SGHTA and CDR2 FQGNSA. The CDR3 is 13 amino acids. The CDR3 DNA reads as TGTGCCAGCAGCTTAGGAGATGGAAAGACCCGGTACTTC. As protein: CASSLGDGKTRYF.

The chain combines TRBV2 with TRBJ2-2; D is perhaps TRBD1 or TRBD2 (5 bases each). The CDR3 is 14 amino acids. V was cut by 7 bases and J by 2 bases, with 11 bases left in between. Per the germline V gene, CDR1 is SNHLY and CDR2 is FYNNEI. The CDR3 is CASKRDVNTGELFF. The CDR3 coding sequence is TGTGCCAGCAAAAGGGACGTTAACACCGGGGAGCTGTTTTTT.

V and J are TRBV9 and TRBJ2-3; no reliable D call. In germline, CDR1 is SGDLS, CDR2 YYNGEE. The ends were cut back, 0 bases at V and 3 bases at J, with 5 bases in the middle. There are 13 residues in the CDR3. CDR3 DNA sequence: TGTGCCAGCAGCGTAGATGGGACAGATACGCAGTATTTT. Residues: CASSVDGTDTQYF.

The rearrangement joins TRBV7-2 to TRBJ2-7; TRBD2 matches at 9 bases. V was pared by 5 bases and J by 7 bases, with 9 bases of the junction left unmatched. The CDR3 is 14 residues long. Germline V gives CDR1 SGHTA, CDR2 FQGNSA. The CDR3: CASSAQPGLAEQYF. CDR3 bases: TGTGCCAGCAGCGCGCAACCGGGACTAGCAGAGCAGTACTTC.

The chain has TRBV3-1 and TRBJ2-7, with 9 bases identical to TRBD1. V was clipped by 5 bases and J by 7 bases; unmatched bases: 9. The CDR3 covers 14 residues. Germline V CDR1 and CDR2: LGHDT, YNNKEL (reference sequence). The CDR3 bases are TGTGCCAGCAGCAGCTGGGACAGGGACGGTGAGCAGTACTTC. This codes for CASSSWDRDGEQYF.